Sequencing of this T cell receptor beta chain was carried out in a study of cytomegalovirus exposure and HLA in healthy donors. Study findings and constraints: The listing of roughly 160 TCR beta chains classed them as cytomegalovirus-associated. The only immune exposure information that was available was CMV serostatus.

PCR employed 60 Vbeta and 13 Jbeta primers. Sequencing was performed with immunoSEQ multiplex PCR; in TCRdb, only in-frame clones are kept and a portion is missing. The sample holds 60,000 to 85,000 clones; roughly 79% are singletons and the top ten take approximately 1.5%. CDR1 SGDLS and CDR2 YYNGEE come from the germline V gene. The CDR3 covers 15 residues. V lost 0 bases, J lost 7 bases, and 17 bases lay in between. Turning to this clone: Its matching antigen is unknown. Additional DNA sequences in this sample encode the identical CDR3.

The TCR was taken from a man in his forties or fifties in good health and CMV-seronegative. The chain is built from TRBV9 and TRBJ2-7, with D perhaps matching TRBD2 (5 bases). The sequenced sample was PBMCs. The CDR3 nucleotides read TGTGCCAGCAGCGTAGCCCCCAGCGGAAGTTGGGAGCAGTACTTC. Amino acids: CASSVAPSGSWEQYF.